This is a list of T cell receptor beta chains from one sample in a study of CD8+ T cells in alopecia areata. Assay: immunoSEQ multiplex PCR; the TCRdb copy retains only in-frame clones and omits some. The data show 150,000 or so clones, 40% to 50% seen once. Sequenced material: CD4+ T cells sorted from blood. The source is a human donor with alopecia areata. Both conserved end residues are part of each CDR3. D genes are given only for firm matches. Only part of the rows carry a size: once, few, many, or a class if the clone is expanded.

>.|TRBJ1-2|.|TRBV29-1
CSVVRGSGYTF
TGCAGCGTAGTCAGGGGCTCTGGCTACACCTTC
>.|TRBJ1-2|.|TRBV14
CASSQDYAGLIYGYTF
TGTGCCAGCAGCCAAGATTATGCAGGGCTGATCTATGGCTACACCTTC
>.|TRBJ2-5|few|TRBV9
CASNRELQETQYF
TGTGCCAGCAACAGGGAACTCCAAGAGACCCAGTACTTC
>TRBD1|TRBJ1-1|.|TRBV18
CASSPKTGTVLEAFF
TGTGCCAGCTCACCCAAGACCGGGACAGTACTTGAAGCTTTCTTT
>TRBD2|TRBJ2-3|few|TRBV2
CASSEAGFEREGRTDTQYF
TGTGCCAGCAGTGAAGCGGGGTTTGAGCGGGAGGGCCGCACAGATACGCAGTATTTT
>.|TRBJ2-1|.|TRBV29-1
CSAPRHDSYNEQFF
TGCAGCGCCCCGCGACACGACTCCTACAATGAGCAGTTCTTC
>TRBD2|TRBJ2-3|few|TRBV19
CASRKPGGSTDTQYF
TGTGCCAGTAGGAAGCCGGGAGGGAGCACAGATACGCAGTATTTT
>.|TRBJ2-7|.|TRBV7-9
CASSLGLGTYEQYF
TGTGCCAGCAGCTTAGGGCTAGGAACCTACGAGCAGTACTTC
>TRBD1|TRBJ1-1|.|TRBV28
CASSSLSTGADTEAFF
TGTGCCAGCAGTTCACTCTCGACAGGGGCGGACACTGAAGCTTTCTTT
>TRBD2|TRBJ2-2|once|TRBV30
CAWSVLAGVRGNTGELFF
TGTGCCTGGAGTGTACTAGCGGGAGTTAGGGGGAACACCGGGGAGCTGTTTTTT
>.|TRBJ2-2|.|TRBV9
CASSVGVFANTGELFF
TGTGCCAGCAGCGTAGGTGTCTTCGCGAACACCGGGGAGCTGTTTTTT
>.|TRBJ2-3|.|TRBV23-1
CASSPGHSTDTQYF
TGCGCCAGCAGTCCGGGACACAGCACAGATACGCAGTATTTT
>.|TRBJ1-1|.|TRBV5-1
CASNERLNTEAFF
TGCGCCAGCAATGAAAGACTGAACACTGAAGCTTTCTTT
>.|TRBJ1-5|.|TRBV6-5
CASSYRINQPQHF
TGTGCCAGCAGTTACAGAATCAATCAGCCCCAGCATTTT
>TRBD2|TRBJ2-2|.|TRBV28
CASRTTSETGELFF
TGTGCCAGCAGAACGACTAGCGAAACCGGGGAGCTGTTTTTT
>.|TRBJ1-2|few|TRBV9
CASSGMGGGYTF
TGTGCCAGCAGCGGAATGGGGGGTGGCTACACCTTC
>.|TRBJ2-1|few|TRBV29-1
CSVAGLRGVKQFF
TGCAGCGTTGCGGGGCTTCGCGGTGTTAAGCAGTTCTTC
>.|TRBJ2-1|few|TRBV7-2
CASSPAVASGSMRFF
.
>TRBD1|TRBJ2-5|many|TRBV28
CASKTGGLETQYF
TGTGCCAGCAAGACAGGGGGCCTGGAGACCCAGTACTTC
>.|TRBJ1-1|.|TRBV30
CAWKANMNTEAFF
TGTGCCTGGAAAGCCAACATGAACACTGAAGCTTTCTTT
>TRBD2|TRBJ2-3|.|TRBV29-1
CSAQREFPDTQYF
TGCAGCGCCCAGCGGGAGTTCCCAGATACGCAGTATTTT
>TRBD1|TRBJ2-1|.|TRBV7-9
CASSSRQGDEQFF
TGTGCCAGCAGCTCACGACAGGGGGATGAGCAGTTCTTC
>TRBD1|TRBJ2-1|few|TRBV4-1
CASSQSGTGPINEQFF
TGCGCCAGCAGCCAATCAGGGACAGGGCCAATCAATGAGCAGTTCTTC
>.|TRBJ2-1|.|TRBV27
CASSSTLAPTGYNEQFF
TGTGCCAGCAGTTCGACCTTAGCTCCTACGGGGTACAATGAGCAGTTCTTC
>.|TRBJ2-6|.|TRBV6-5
CASSYSLSGANVLTF
TGTGCCAGCAGTTACTCTCTCTCTGGGGCCAACGTCCTGACTTTC
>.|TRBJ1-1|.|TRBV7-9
CASSLVGAPEAFF
TGTGCCAGCAGCTTAGTAGGGGCTCCTGAAGCTTTCTTT
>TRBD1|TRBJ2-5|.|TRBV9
CASSVGSQGAETQYF
TGTGCCAGCAGCGTAGGATCACAGGGGGCAGAGACCCAGTACTTC
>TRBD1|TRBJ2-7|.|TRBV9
CASSVGFGQGAYEQYF
TGTGCCAGCAGCGTAGGATTCGGCCAGGGGGCCTACGAGCAGTACTTC
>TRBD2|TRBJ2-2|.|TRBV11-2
CASRGGGWNTGELFF
TGTGCCAGCAGGGGCGGGGGGTGGAACACCGGGGAGCTGTTTTTT
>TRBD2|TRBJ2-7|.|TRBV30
CAWSVGGTNSYEQYF
TGTGCCTGGAGTGTCGGTGGGACTAACTCCTACGAGCAGTACTTC
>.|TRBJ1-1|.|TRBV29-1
CSVDSDGKRTEAFF
TGCAGCGTTGATTCGGACGGCAAGAGGACTGAAGCTTTCTTT
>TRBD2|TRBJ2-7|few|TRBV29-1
CSGAGEYEQYF
TGCAGCGGGGCGGGGGAATACGAGCAGTACTTC
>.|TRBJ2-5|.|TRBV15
CATSRDTGREETQYF
TGTGCCACCAGCAGAGATACTGGCAGGGAAGAGACCCAGTACTTC
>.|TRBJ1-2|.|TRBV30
CAWRGVNYGYTF
TGTGCCTGGAGAGGGGTAAACTATGGCTACACCTTC
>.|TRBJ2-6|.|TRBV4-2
CASSRDPRSGANVLTF
TGTGCCAGCTCCCGGGACCCTCGCTCTGGGGCCAACGTCCTGACTTTC
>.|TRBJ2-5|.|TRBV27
CASSFSTEETQYF
TGTGCCAGCAGTTTCTCTACGGAAGAGACCCAGTACTTC
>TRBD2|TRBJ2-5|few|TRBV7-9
CASSIAGGKETQYF
TGTGCCAGCAGCATAGCGGGAGGGAAAGAGACCCAGTACTTC
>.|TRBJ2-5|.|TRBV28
CASSSRDGGVETQYF
TGTGCCAGCAGTTCACGGGACGGTGGGGTGGAGACCCAGTACTTC
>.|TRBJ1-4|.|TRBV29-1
CSVESADRGEKLFF
TGCAGCGTTGAGTCGGCGGACCGGGGGGAAAAACTGTTTTTT
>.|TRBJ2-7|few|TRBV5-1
CASSLQTASYEQYF
TGCGCCAGCAGCTTGCAAACGGCCTCATACGAGCAGTACTTC
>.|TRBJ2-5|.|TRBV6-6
CASRNQGRYQETQYF
TGTGCCAGCAGAAACCAGGGGCGGTACCAAGAGACCCAGTACTTC
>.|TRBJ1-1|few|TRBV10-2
CASSVALMAPAFF
TGCGCCAGCAGTGTAGCCTTAATGGCTCCGGCTTTCTTT
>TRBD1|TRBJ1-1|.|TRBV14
CASSQDWTGVGNTEAFF
TGTGCCAGCAGCCAAGATTGGACAGGGGTAGGGAACACTGAAGCTTTCTTT
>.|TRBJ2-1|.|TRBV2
CASSDVRTLYNEQFF
TGTGCCAGCAGTGACGTCCGGACGCTCTACAATGAGCAGTTCTTC
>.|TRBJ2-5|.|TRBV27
CASSLSRNRAETQYF
TGTGCCAGCAGTTTATCCCGCAACAGGGCAGAGACCCAGTACTTC